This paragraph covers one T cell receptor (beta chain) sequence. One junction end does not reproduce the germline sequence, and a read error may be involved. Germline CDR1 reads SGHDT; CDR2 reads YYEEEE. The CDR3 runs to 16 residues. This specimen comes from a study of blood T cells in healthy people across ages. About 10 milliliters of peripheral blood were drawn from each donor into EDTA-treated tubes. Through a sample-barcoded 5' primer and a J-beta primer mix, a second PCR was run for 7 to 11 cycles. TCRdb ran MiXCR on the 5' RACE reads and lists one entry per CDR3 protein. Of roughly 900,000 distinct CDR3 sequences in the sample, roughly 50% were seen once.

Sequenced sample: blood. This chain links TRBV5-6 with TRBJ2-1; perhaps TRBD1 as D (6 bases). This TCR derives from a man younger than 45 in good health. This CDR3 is CASSSSGTTIYNERFF. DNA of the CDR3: TGTGCCAGCAGCAGCTCCGGGACAACGATCTACAATGAGCGGTTCTTC.